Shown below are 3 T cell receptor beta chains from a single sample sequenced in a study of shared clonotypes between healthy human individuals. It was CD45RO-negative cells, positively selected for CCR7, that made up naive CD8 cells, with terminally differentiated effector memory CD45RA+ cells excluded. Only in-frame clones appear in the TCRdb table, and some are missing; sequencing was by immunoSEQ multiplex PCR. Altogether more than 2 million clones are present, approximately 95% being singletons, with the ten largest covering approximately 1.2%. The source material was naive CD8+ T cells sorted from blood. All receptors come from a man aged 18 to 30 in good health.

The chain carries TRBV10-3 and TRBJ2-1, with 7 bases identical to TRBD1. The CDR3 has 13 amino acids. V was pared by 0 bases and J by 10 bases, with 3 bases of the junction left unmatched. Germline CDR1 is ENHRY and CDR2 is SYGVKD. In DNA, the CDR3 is TGTGCCATCAGTGAGTCGACAGGGACGGAGCAGTTCTTC. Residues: CAISESTGTEQFF.

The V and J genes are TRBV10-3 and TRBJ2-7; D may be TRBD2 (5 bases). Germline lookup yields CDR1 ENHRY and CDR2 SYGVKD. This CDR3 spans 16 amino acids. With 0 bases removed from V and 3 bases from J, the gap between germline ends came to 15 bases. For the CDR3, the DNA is TGTGCCATCAGTGAGTCTAGGGTAGGACTGGTCTACGAGCAGTACTTC. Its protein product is CAISESRVGLVYEQYF.

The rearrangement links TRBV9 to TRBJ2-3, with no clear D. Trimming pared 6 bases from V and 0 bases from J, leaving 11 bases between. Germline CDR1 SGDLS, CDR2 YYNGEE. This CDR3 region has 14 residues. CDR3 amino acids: CASNAALSTDTQYF. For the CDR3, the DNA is TGTGCCAGCAACGCGGCCCTCAGCACAGATACGCAGTATTTT.